These 9 T cell receptor beta chains originate from one sample sequenced in a study of CD8+CD57+ T cells in acquired aplastic anemia. For CDR3 and TCR beta VDJ profiling, genomic DNA was the template used. Via MiXCR, TCRdb re-called the reads, giving one row per CDR3 protein. The table has roughly 200,000 distinct CDR3 sequences, under 65% seen once. The sample comprised sorted CD4+, CD8+, or CD8+CD57+ T cells (not recorded which) from PBMCs. These receptor sequences come from a human donor in good health.

This clonotype was detected ten times or more. The chain recombines TRBV20-1 with TRBJ2-1; D is perhaps TRBD2 (6 bases). V lost 3 bases and J 0 bases, leaving 15 bases between the germline ends. The CDR3 sequence is 16 residues long. Germline-derived CDR1 and CDR2 are DFQATT and SNEGSKA (reference sequence). The chain's CDR3 is CSASGLNPFSYNEQFF. The CDR3 nucleotides read TGCAGTGCTAGTGGACTAAACCCTTTCTCCTACAATGAGCAGTTCTTC.

This chain connects TRBV12-3 or TRBV12-4 to TRBJ2-7, with D perhaps matching TRBD1 (5 bases). The CDR3 loop spans 12 amino acids. V lost 5 bases and J 6 bases, leaving 11 bases between the germline ends. In DNA, the CDR3 is TGTGCCAGCAGTCATAGGGGTTCCGAGCAGTACTTC. Translating gives CASSHRGSEQYF.

The rearrangement joins TRBV10-3 to TRBJ2-7; 9 bases are shared with TRBD1. The CDR3 is made up of 14 amino acids. The V gene's germline CDR1 is ENHRY and CDR2 SYGVKD. J was trimmed by 3 bases and V by 7 bases; bases with no gene match: 7. CDR3 DNA sequence: TGTGCCATCAAAGCGACAGGGGGGTACTACGAGCAGTACTTC. It codes for CAIKATGGYYEQYF.

The chain has TRBV10-3 and TRBJ2-7; D not certain. Trimming took off 2 bases at V and 6 bases at J, with 8 bases between the two ends. The V gene's germline CDR1 is ENHRY and CDR2 SYGVKD. CDR3 size: 12 residues. CDR3 region: CAISEPRGEQYF. The DNA of the CDR3 is TGTGCCATCAGTGAGCCCCGTGGCGAGCAGTACTTC.

The gene calls are TRBV9 and TRBJ1-5, with a weak D call TRBD1 (6 bases). The CDR3 totals 13 residues. CDR1 and CDR2 from the germline V gene are SGDLS and YYNGEE. V gave up 2 bases and J gave up 5 bases, with 8 bases separating them. The CDR3 is CASSVDSDQPQHF. The CDR3 DNA follows: TGTGCCAGCAGCGTGGACAGTGATCAGCCCCAGCATTTT.

The rearrangement links TRBV20-1 to TRBJ2-7, with D unresolved. V lost 0 bases to trimming and J lost 3 bases, with 9 bases between them. The CDR3 is 13 residues long. CDR1 and CDR2 from the germline V gene are DFQATT and SNEGSKA (reference sequence). The CDR3 reads CSARDMRYYEQYF. The CDR3 nucleotides are TGCAGTGCTAGAGATATGAGATACTACGAGCAGTACTTC.

A word on this clonotype: This sequence may be a read error, since a much larger clone differs from it by one base. CDR3 protein: CASSDLGLNQLYGYTF. The CDR3 DNA is TGTGCCAGCAGTGACCTTGGACTGAATCAACTCTATGGCTACACCTTC. V and J are TRBV6-6 and TRBJ1-2; D is ambiguous. Germline V gives CDR1 MNHNY, CDR2 SVGAGI (reference sequence). The V gene lost 5 bases and the J gene lost 4 bases, with 20 bases spanning the gap. CDR3 size: 16 residues.

The gene calls are TRBV6-5 and TRBJ2-1; perhaps TRBD2 as D (5 bases). Trimming pared 6 bases from V and 6 bases from J, leaving 15 bases between. The CDR3 covers 14 residues. The V gene's germline CDR1 is MNHEY and CDR2 SVGAGI. The CDR3 reads CASSTRGNGNEQFF. The CDR3, as DNA: TGTGCCAGCAGCACTCGGGGTAACGGCAATGAGCAGTTCTTC.

This clonotype was recorded only once. This sequence joins TRBV4-1 and TRBJ2-7; 8 nucleotides line up with TRBD2. CDR3 length: 16 residues. Per the germline V gene, CDR1 is MGHRA and CDR2 is YSYEKL. V shed 0 bases and J 6 bases; nucleotides not matched to a gene: 10. The CDR3 reads CASSQEIGLAGGEQYF. In DNA form, the CDR3 reads TGCGCCAGCAGCCAAGAAATCGGGCTAGCGGGCGGCGAGCAGTACTTC.